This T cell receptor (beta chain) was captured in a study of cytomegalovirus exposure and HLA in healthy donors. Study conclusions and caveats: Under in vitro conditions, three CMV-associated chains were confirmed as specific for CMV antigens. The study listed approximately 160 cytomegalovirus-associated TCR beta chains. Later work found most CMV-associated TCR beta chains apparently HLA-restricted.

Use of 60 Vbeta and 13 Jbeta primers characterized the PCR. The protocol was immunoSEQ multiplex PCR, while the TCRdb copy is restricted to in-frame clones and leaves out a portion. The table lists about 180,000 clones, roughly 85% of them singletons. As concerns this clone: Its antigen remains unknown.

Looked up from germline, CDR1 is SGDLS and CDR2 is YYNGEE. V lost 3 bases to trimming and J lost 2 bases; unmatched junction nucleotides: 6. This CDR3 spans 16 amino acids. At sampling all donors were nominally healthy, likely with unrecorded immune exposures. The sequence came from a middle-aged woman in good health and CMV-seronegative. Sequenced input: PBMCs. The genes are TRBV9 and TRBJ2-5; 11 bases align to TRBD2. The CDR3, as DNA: TGTGCCAGCAGCGCTGGGACTAGCGGTATACAAGAGACCCAGTACTTC. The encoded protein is CASSAGTSGIQETQYF. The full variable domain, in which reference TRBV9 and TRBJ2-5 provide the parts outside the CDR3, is DSGVTQTPKHLITATGQRVTLRCSPRSGDLSVYWYQQSLDQGLQFLIQYYNGEERAKGNILERFSAQQFPDLHSELNLSSLELGDSALYFCASSAGTSGIQETQYFGPGTRLLVL.